This TCR beta chain was sequenced during a study of CD8+CD57+ T cells in acquired aplastic anemia. Overall study: DNA from sorted CD4+ and CD8+ cells averaged approximately 3.2 ug. General study findings and limits: Overlapping CD8+ CDR3 repertoires of patients and controls contained roughly 29 shared sequences.

V gave up 5 bases and J gave up 5 bases, with 12 bases separating them. Germline-derived CDR1 and CDR2 are LNHNV and YYDKDF (reference sequence). This CDR3 has 14 residues. The sequenced patients had an expansion of CD8+CD57+ cells seen by flow cytometry. With no exception, the patients had severe acquired aplastic anemia. Profiling of TCR beta VDJ combinations and CDR3 sequences used genomic DNA as template. TCRdb re-called the reads with MiXCR, one entry per CDR3 protein. The data contain under 200,000 distinct CDR3 sequences, 48% of them singletons. A note on this clonotype: Its antigen is currently unknown.

The specimen sequenced was sorted CD4+, CD8+, or CD8+CD57+ T cells (not recorded which) from PBMCs. V gene TRBV15 combines with J gene TRBJ1-4; tentative D call: TRBD1 (6 bases). The sequence came from a human donor with aplastic anemia. CDR3 DNA: TGTGCCACCAGCGGTAGAACAGGGAATGAAAAACTGTTTTTT. It encodes CATSGRTGNEKLFF. Combining the CDR3 with reference TRBV15 and TRBJ1-4 gives the whole variable domain DAMVIQNPRYQVTQFGKPVTLSCSQTLNHNVMYWYQQKSSQAPKLLFHYYDKDFNNEADTPDNFQSRRPNTSFCFLDIRSPGLGDTAMYLCATSGRTGNEKLFFGSGTQLSVL.